The entry that follows covers one T cell receptor beta chain sequence. Its antigen remains unidentified. Nothing much larger sits one base from this clone, and base qualities are not available. This sample stems from a study of T cell responses to AZD1222 COVID-19 vaccine (dated by TCRdb to the early 2020s). General notes on the study: AZD1222 recipients with second doses at about 4 weeks or about 12 weeks were pooled, because spike-specific TCR depth and breadth did not differ between schedules. A total of 230 or so trial participants underwent TCR sequencing, of whom around 200 received two doses of AZD1222 and about 25 received two doses of the MenACWY control vaccine. Enrollment into the trials was organized by age into subgroups of 18-55, 56-69 and 70-plus years, and those subgroups contained roughly 150, 30 and 60 TCR-sequenced participants, respectively. General conclusions and limits of the study: The 56-69-year group was small, and its depth increase did not reach significance, likely because of low power. Spike-specific TCR breadth and depth rose significantly after two AZD1222 doses compared with day 0 and with MenACWY recipients. Most participants were white British and females outnumbered males, and the authors suggested that clonal diversity may have been underestimated. Reportedly, almost half of the unique spike-specific TCRs recognized epitopes lying outside the regions that are mutated in the B.1.351 and B.1.1.7 variants. The whole spike protein was spanned by vaccine-associated CD4 TCRs, and dominant responses were seen in regions 160-218 and 743-854. Conclusions about previously exposed vaccinees are limited, since just six or seven AZD1222 recipients were seropositive for SARS-CoV-2 at baseline. Because no day 14 peak-response samples were available, repertoires were characterized only after the peak T cell response.

The CDR3 regions of human TCRbeta chains were analyzed by immunosequencing. On the authors' methods: TCRs in the repertoires were matched against a reference library of SARS-CoV-2-specific TCRs that had been generated with the MIRA antigen-specificity platform. Breadth meant the fraction of unique TCRs that were SARS-CoV-2-associated, whereas depth meant the fraction of total T cells that were SARS-CoV-2-associated. Using the MIRA data, each spike-specific TCR was assigned both to the spike region to which the TCR was reactive and to a CD4 or CD8 class. Log10-transformed breadth and depth values were compared by one-way ANOVA with Sidak's multiple comparisons tests. The immuneACCESS repertoire file appears here via TCRdb, limited to in-frame rearrangements. These files lack a portion of the clones; in checked studies, under half of the deficit traces to unresolved V genes, and the cause of the others is not known. The V and J calls and clone size come from that table; D and trimming were worked out from the DNA. A total of roughly 140,000 clones appear in this sample, 90% to 95% of them only once. The ten biggest clones cover less than 5.5% of the sample.

The time point tag for this specimen amounts to: baseline before first vaccination. Samples from vaccinated people were obtained from the UK trials COV001 and COV002, which included a single-blind randomized controlled phase 2/3 trial of AZD1222 (ChAdOx1 nCoV-19) in healthy adults. For TCRbeta chain sequencing, PBMC samples from trial participants were taken at day 0 and at day 28 after the second dose. CDR1 is given as MGHRA and CDR2 as YSYEKL, both from the germline V gene. CDR3 length: 15 amino acids, cysteine to phenylalanine. The kept DNA is CDR3 alone, 45 bases in frame from the first base. Relative to germline, V is missing 3 bases and J is missing 3 bases, with 5 bases of the junction outside any gene match.

This sample comprised peripheral blood, obtained on day 0 of AZD1222 vaccination. The rearrangement combines TRBV4-1 with TRBJ2-7, and TRBD2 matches 10 of the central bases. The receptor was isolated from an adult in good health. The CDR3 region has the sequence CASSHPSGGFYEQYF. The nucleotide sequence is given as TGCGCCAGCAGCCATCCTAGCGGGGGATTCTACGAGCAGTACTTC.